Presented here are 18 T cell receptor beta chains from one specimen sequenced in a study of blood T cell repertoires in COVID-19. Assay used: immunoSEQ multiplex PCR; TCRdb lists only in-frame clones, some missing. The sample carries about 24,000 clones, roughly 86% recorded once. The sequenced sample consisted of peripheral blood. Receptors were obtained from a middle-aged man with active COVID-19.

This chain uses TRBV3-1 (or the pseudogene TRBV3-2) with TRBJ1-2, with D perhaps matching TRBD1 (5 bases). The germline CDR1 and CDR2 sequences are LGHDT and YNNKEL (reference sequence). The CDR3 spans 14 residues. V dropped 0 bases and J dropped 7 bases, with 12 bases sitting between them. CDR3 nucleotides: TGTGCCAGCAGCCAAGATAGGGAGGGGCCTGGCTACACCTTC. As protein: CASSQDREGPGYTF.

The rearrangement joins TRBV5-1 to TRBJ2-3; TRBD1 agrees at 7 bases. Germline-derived CDR1 and CDR2 are SGHRS and YFSETQ. J lost 2 bases, V lost 0 bases, and 3 bases had no gene match. The CDR3 runs 15 residues. CDR3 sequence (DNA): TGCGCCAGCAGCTTGGGACAGGGAGACACAGATACGCAGTATTTT. This sequence encodes CASSLGQGDTDTQYF.

The chain links TRBV13 to TRBJ1-1; TRBD1 is a possible D gene (5 bases). CDR3 size: 14 residues. CDR1 and CDR2 from the germline V gene are PRHDT and FYEKMQ (reference sequence). With 2 bases removed from V and 5 bases from J, the gap between germline ends came to 12 bases. CDR3 in DNA: TGTGCCAGCAGCTTATTCCAGGGTCAGACTGAAGCTTTCTTT. Translation gives CASSLFQGQTEAFF.

The gene calls are TRBV6-6 and TRBJ2-3; D is unclear. Deletions cut 8 bases from V and 4 bases from J, with 13 bases between. The CDR3 totals 13 residues. Germline loops: CDR1 MNHNY, CDR2 SVGAGI (reference sequence). The CDR3 sequence: CASCRWAADTQYF. The CDR3 DNA reads as TGTGCCAGCTGTCGCTGGGCCGCAGATACGCAGTATTTT.

The V call is TRBV5-3, the J call TRBJ2-3, with 9 bases fitting TRBD2. TRBV5-3 is reported as an ORF; its role is uncertain. The junction had 10 bases not matched to a gene; V was cut back by 4 bases and J by 4 bases. The length of the CDR3 is 16 residues. The CDR3 nucleotides read TGTGCCAGAAGCGGAAATAGCGGGGGTCCTGCAGATACGCAGTATTTT. This sequence encodes CARSGNSGGPADTQYF.

The chain employs TRBV18 and TRBJ2-3; 7 bases are a match to TRBD1. Per germline, CDR1 KGHSH and CDR2 LQKENI. The CDR3 consists of 15 residues. Trimming took 1 base from V and 3 from J; bases not matched to a gene: 4. The CDR3 DNA reads TGTGCCAGCTCACCACAACAGGGGTCGACAGATACGCAGTATTTT. Encoded protein: CASSPQQGSTDTQYF. Together with reference TRBV18 and TRBJ2-3, the CDR3 gives the full variable domain: NAGVMQNPRHLVRRRGQEARLRCSPMKGHSHVYWYRQLPEEGLKFMVYLQKENIIDESGMPKERFSAEFPKEGPSILRIQQVVRGDSAAYFCASSPQQGSTDTQYFGPGTRLTVL.

This chain joins TRBV18 and TRBJ2-1; 7 bases match TRBD2. The CDR3 is 15 residues long. CDR1 KGHSH and CDR2 LQKENI come from the germline V gene. V was pared by 0 bases and J by 9 bases, with 8 bases of the junction left unmatched. In DNA form, the CDR3 reads TGTGCCAGCTCACCACCGGAACTAGCGTACTTTGAGCAGTTCTTC. Its protein is CASSPPELAYFEQFF.

The genes are TRBV5-1 and TRBJ2-7; 8 bases match TRBD1. CDR3 length equals 14 residues. Germline V CDR1 and CDR2: SGHRS, YFSETQ. J was trimmed by 5 bases and V by 4 bases; bases with no gene match: 8. The chain's CDR3 is CASSTGQGTHEQYF. The DNA of the CDR3 is TGCGCCAGCAGCACCGGACAGGGCACCCACGAGCAGTACTTC.

The rearrangement links TRBV5-6 to TRBJ1-5; tentative D call: TRBD1 (5 bases). V gave up 4 bases and J gave up 1 base, with 12 bases separating them. The CDR3 is 15 residues long. Germline V CDR1 and CDR2: SGHDT, YYEEEE. CDR3 in DNA: TGTGCCAGCAGCCCCGGGGGGAGGAGCAATCAGCCCCAGCATTTT. Encoded protein: CASSPGGRSNQPQHF.

The chain links TRBV5-1 to TRBJ1-6; 8 bases agree with TRBD1. Germline V gene data show CDR1 as SGHRS and CDR2 as YFSETQ. This CDR3 spans 15 amino acids. After removal of 4 bases from V and 7 bases from J, the junction contained 7 bases not matched to a gene. Here the CDR3 DNA reads TGCGCCAGCAGCAACACAGGGGGTGAAAATTCACCCCTCCACTTT. It yields the protein CASSNTGGENSPLHF.

This clone was detected only a few times. V gene TRBV4-2 combines with J gene TRBJ1-2; possibly TRBD1 for D (5 bases). The CDR3 is 13 amino acids. CDR1 LGHNA and CDR2 YNFKEQ come from the germline V gene. Trimming left V 3 bases short and J 6 bases short, with 11 bases between. Here the CDR3 DNA reads TGTGCCAGCAGCCACCCACAGGACAATGGCTACACCTTC. Amino acids: CASSHPQDNGYTF.

The sample holds a few counts of this clone. The CDR3 DNA reads as TGTGCCAGCAGTGACAGGGGTGGGGCCAACGTCCTGACTTTC. Residues: CASSDRGGANVLTF. The chain joins TRBV6-4 to TRBJ2-6; D might be TRBD1 (5 bases). CDR1 and CDR2 (germline): MRHNA, SNTAGT. The ends were cut back, 2 bases at V and 3 bases at J, with 5 bases in the middle. This CDR3 spans 14 amino acids.

The V and J genes are TRBV3-1 (or the pseudogene TRBV3-2) and TRBJ1-2, with 8 bases matching TRBD1. The J segment lost 5 bases and the V segment lost 0 bases, leaving 8 bases of the junction unmatched. Germline V gives CDR1 LGHDT, CDR2 YNNKEL (reference sequence). This CDR3 spans 16 amino acids. DNA of the CDR3: TGTGCCAGCAGCCAAGAAACCCCGGGACAGGAGTATGGCTACACCTTC. This translates into CASSQETPGQEYGYTF.

The J gene is TRBJ2-2, the V gene TRBV11-2; 14 bases map to TRBD2. Germline V gene lookup returns CDR1 SGHAT and CDR2 FQNNGV. V shed 5 bases, J shed 7 bases, and the junction held 6 bases outside the gene matches. The CDR3 has 16 residues. The CDR3 bases are TGTGCCAGCAGCCCCGGACTAGCGGGGGGTGGCGGGGAGCTGTTTTTT. Translating gives CASSPGLAGGGGELFF. The entire variable domain, with the rest obtained from reference TRBV11-2 and TRBJ2-2, is as follows: EAGVAQSPRYKIIEKRQSVAFWCNPISGHATLYWYQQILGQGPKLLIQFQNNGVVDDSQLPKDRFSAERLKGVDSTLKIQPAKLEDSAVYLCASSPGLAGGGGELFFGEGSRLTVL.

The chain uses TRBV19 and TRBJ1-6; 8 bases are a match to TRBD1. The V gene's germline CDR1 is LNHDA and CDR2 SQIVND (reference sequence). V lost 3 bases and J lost 9; bases outside the gene matches: 4. This CDR3 is built from 14 residues. The CDR3 coding sequence is TGTGCCAGTAGTATCCCAGGGGGCATTTCACCCCTCCACTTT. Encoded protein: CASSIPGGISPLHF. Full variable domain (missing parts from reference TRBV19 and TRBJ1-6): DGGITQSPKYLFRKEGQNVTLSCEQNLNHDAMYWYRQDPGQGLRLIYYSQIVNDFQKGDIAEGYSVSREKKESFPLTVTSAQKNPTAFYLCASSIPGGISPLHFGNGTRLTVT.

The V call is TRBV6-5, the J call TRBJ1-1; unclear D gene. The CDR3 sequence is 13 residues long. Germline loops: CDR1 MNHEY, CDR2 SVGAGI. V dropped 7 bases and J dropped 1 base, with 10 bases sitting between them. The DNA of the CDR3 is TGTGCCAGCACGGTTCGAGGGAACACTGAAGCTTTCTTT. Protein: CASTVRGNTEAFF.

This clone appeared a single time. The chain couples TRBV6-5 to TRBJ1-3; perhaps TRBD1 as D (5 bases). Germline CDR1 MNHEY, CDR2 SVGAGI. The CDR3 totals 14 residues. V gave up 2 bases and J gave up 3 bases, with 8 bases separating them. CDR3 coding DNA: TGTGCCAGCAGTTACCCGGGGGGTGGAAACACCATATATTTT. This encodes CASSYPGGGNTIYF.

V usage is TRBV11-2 and J usage is TRBJ2-1; D gene unclear. The CDR3 is 15 residues long. Germline values: CDR1 SGHAT, CDR2 FQNNGV. V lost 5 bases and J lost 1, with 12 bases in between. The DNA of the CDR3 is TGTGCCAGCAGCCTGTTAATCCGTTCCTACAATGAGCAGTTCTTC. Translating it yields CASSLLIRSYNEQFF.